Shown below are 27 T cell receptor beta chains from a single sample sequenced in a study of cytomegalovirus exposure and HLA in healthy donors. Libraries were prepared by immunoSEQ multiplex PCR; TCRdb keeps only in-frame clonotypes and omits some of them. The data contain roughly 250,000 clones, 75% to 90% of them singletons. What was sequenced was PBMCs. These receptors all come from a woman aged 30 to 39 in good health and CMV-seropositive.

This rearrangement joins TRBV27 to TRBJ2-3; D possibly corresponds to TRBD2 (5 bases). Trimming stripped 4 bases from V and 5 bases from J, with 13 bases between. This CDR3 region has 14 residues. Germline lookup yields CDR1 MNHEY and CDR2 SMNVEV (reference sequence). CDR3 sequence: CASSSGRAGDTQYF. In DNA form, the CDR3 reads TGTGCCAGCAGTTCCGGAAGGGCGGGAGATACGCAGTATTTT.

The chain couples TRBV5-1 to TRBJ2-1; TRBD2 matches 12 bases. Germline lookup yields CDR1 SGHRS and CDR2 YFSETQ. Losses at the gene ends were 3 bases for V and 7 bases for J; bases not matched to a gene: 5. The CDR3 runs 15 residues. This CDR3 is CASSSQTSGRNEQFF. The CDR3 DNA reads as TGCGCCAGCAGCTCCCAGACTAGCGGGAGAAATGAGCAGTTCTTC.

The V call is TRBV2, the J call TRBJ1-1; D possibly corresponds to TRBD1 (5 bases). The germline V gene has CDR1 SNHLY and CDR2 FYNNEI. This CDR3 is built from 11 residues. V lost 5 bases and J lost 10, with 11 bases in between. CDR3 DNA: TGTGCCAGCAGTTTGACAGACTCAGCTTTCTTT. Protein: CASSLTDSAFF. Full variable domain (remainder filled in from reference TRBV2 and TRBJ1-1): EPEVTQTPSHQVTQMGQEVILRCVPISNHLYFYWYRQILGQKVEFLVSFYNNEISEKSEIFDDQFSVERPDGSNFTLKIRSTKLEDSAMYFCASSLTDSAFFGQGTRLTVV.

This chain connects TRBV30 to TRBJ1-1, with D possibly being TRBD1 (5 bases). V was shortened by 4 bases and J by 5 bases, with 11 bases between the two germline ends. The CDR3 is made up of 12 amino acids. The germline gives CDR1 GTSNPN, CDR2 SVGIG (reference sequence). CDR3 loop: CAWTQGETEAFF. The CDR3 DNA is TGTGCCTGGACCCAAGGGGAAACTGAAGCTTTCTTT.

The chain uses TRBV2 and TRBJ1-1; D unclear. The CDR3 spans 13 residues. The germline V and J ends were trimmed by 3 bases and 8 bases, with 13 bases remaining between them. CDR1 is SNHLY and CDR2 is FYNNEI in the germline V gene. As DNA, the CDR3 is TGTGCCAGCAGTGATGTGTTGAGCTCGGAAGCTTTCTTT. As protein: CASSDVLSSEAFF.

The chain combines TRBV19 with TRBJ2-3, with 12 nucleotides matching TRBD2. Germline CDR1 and CDR2: LNHDA and SQIVND (reference sequence). V lost 5 bases, J lost 8 bases, and 5 bases stayed unmatched. There are 14 residues in the CDR3. DNA for the CDR3: TGTGCCAGTAGTCTAGCGGGAGGGGAACTTACGCAGTATTTT. Encoded protein: CASSLAGGELTQYF. The full variable domain, rest sourced from reference TRBV19 and TRBJ2-3, is DGGITQSPKYLFRKEGQNVTLSCEQNLNHDAMYWYRQDPGQGLRLIYYSQIVNDFQKGDIAEGYSVSREKKESFPLTVTSAQKNPTAFYLCASSLAGGELTQYFGPGTRLTVL.

The V and J genes are TRBV7-9 and TRBJ1-2; D is ambiguous. Trimming removed 5 bases from V and 1 base from J, with 14 bases in between. CDR3 length equals 15 residues. The germline CDR1 and CDR2 sequences are SEHNR and FQNEAQ (reference sequence). CDR3 loop: CASSEGREFNYGYTF. The CDR3 nucleotides read TGTGCCAGCAGCGAGGGCCGGGAGTTTAACTATGGCTACACCTTC.

This rearrangement joins TRBV29-1 to TRBJ2-1; perhaps TRBD1 as D (6 bases). The V and J ends lost 5 bases and 5 bases respectively, with 19 bases between them. CDR3 length: 15 amino acids. Per germline, CDR1 SQVTM and CDR2 ANQGSEA. CDR3 DNA sequence: TGCAGCGTTAAGGGACACCTAGGATGGGACAATGAGCAGTTCTTC. Translated, it gives CSVKGHLGWDNEQFF.

This chain uses TRBV5-6 with TRBJ1-4; unclear D gene. The CDR3 spans 14 residues. The germline CDR1 and CDR2 sequences are SGHDT and YYEEEE. Between the trimmed V and J ends, which lost 4 bases and 0 bases, there was a span of 7 bases. DNA of the CDR3: TGTGCCAGCAGCCAGACAACAACTAATGAAAAACTGTTTTTT. This codes for CASSQTTTNEKLFF.

CDR3 DNA: TGTGCCAGCAGTTTAACAGGGGGGCAGGGGGGCTATGGCTACACCTTC. This encodes CASSLTGGQGGYGYTF. The chain uses TRBV28 and TRBJ1-2; 8 bases are a match to TRBD1. Germline CDR1 reads MDHEN; CDR2 reads SYDVKM. The CDR3 totals 16 residues. The V segment lost 2 bases and the J segment 4 bases; nucleotides outside the gene matches: 9.

The V and J genes are TRBV5-4 and TRBJ2-7; perhaps TRBD1 as D (5 bases). Germline CDR1 and CDR2: SGHNT and YYREEE (reference sequence). V was trimmed by 6 bases and J by 0 bases, leaving 13 bases between them. The length of the CDR3 is 14 residues. CDR3 loop: CASTETEDSYEQYF. Here the CDR3 DNA reads TGTGCCAGCACAGAGACAGAGGACTCCTACGAGCAGTACTTC.

Here the CDR3 DNA reads TGTGCCACCCCGGGACAGAGGGGGAAAAAGCCCCAGCATTTT. It translates to CATPGQRGKKPQHF. This rearrangement joins TRBV6-4 to TRBJ1-5, with 7 bases identical to TRBD1. CDR3 size: 14 residues. From germline, CDR1 is MRHNA and CDR2 SNTAGT. Unmatched junction bases numbered 14, after V lost 10 bases and J lost 8 bases.

The chain has TRBV6-1 and TRBJ2-7; D unresolved. This CDR3 has 13 amino acids. Germline CDR1 and CDR2: MNHNS and SASEGT. Trimming pared 5 bases from V and 5 bases from J, leaving 13 bases between. CDR3 DNA: TGTGCCAGCAGTTATCTGAGGTCGCACGAGCAGTACTTC. This translates into CASSYLRSHEQYF.

V and J are TRBV9 and TRBJ1-1; D is unresolved. Germline V gene lookup returns CDR1 SGDLS and CDR2 YYNGEE. V was pared by 0 bases and J by 4 bases, with 10 bases between. CDR3 length: 14 residues. DNA for the CDR3: TGTGCCAGCAGCGTAGATCCGGGAGGCACTGAAGCTTTCTTT. Translation gives CASSVDPGGTEAFF. Complete variable domain (other parts from reference TRBV9 and TRBJ1-1): DSGVTQTPKHLITATGQRVTLRCSPRSGDLSVYWYQQSLDQGLQFLIQYYNGEERAKGNILERFSAQQFPDLHSELNLSSLELGDSALYFCASSVDPGGTEAFFGQGTRLTVV.

The gene calls are TRBV5-1 and TRBJ2-3; the match to TRBD2 covers 9 bases. This CDR3 region has 18 residues. The germline gives CDR1 SGHRS, CDR2 YFSETQ. The junction had 10 bases not matched to a gene; V was cut back by 2 bases and J by 0 bases. The CDR3 region has the DNA TGCGCCAGCAGCTTAGAGGGACTAGCCACTTGGAGCACAGATACGCAGTATTTT. Translated, it gives CASSLEGLATWSTDTQYF.

This clone was found a few times. V and J are TRBV5-1 and TRBJ1-5; D not resolved. V lost 0 bases and J 5 bases, leaving 9 bases between the germline ends. Germline V gene data show CDR1 as SGHRS and CDR2 as YFSETQ. This CDR3 comprises 14 residues. The DNA of the CDR3 is TGCGCCAGCAGCTTGGATATTTTCGATCAGCCCCAGCATTTT. It is translated as CASSLDIFDQPQHF.

The chain uses TRBV7-9 and TRBJ1-2, with TRBD1 matching 10 bases. In germline, CDR1 is SEHNR, CDR2 FQNEAQ (reference sequence). V lost 5 bases, J lost 4 bases, and 7 bases stayed unmatched. This CDR3 is built from 15 residues. CDR3: CASSPGQGWGYGYTF. DNA of the CDR3: TGTGCCAGCAGCCCGGGACAGGGGTGGGGCTATGGCTACACCTTC.

This chain uses TRBV7-6 with TRBJ2-3; a possible D gene is TRBD2 (5 bases). CDR1 is SGHVS and CDR2 is FNYEAQ in the germline V gene. Trimming stripped 4 bases from V and 0 bases from J, with 17 bases between. The CDR3 is 17 amino acids. Written as DNA, the CDR3 is TGTGCCAGCAGCTCCACCGGGTGGGAGAAAAGCACAGATACGCAGTATTTT. Encoded protein: CASSSTGWEKSTDTQYF.

This chain joins TRBV5-1 and TRBJ2-2; 12 bases line up with TRBD1. The ends lost 1 base at V and 0 bases at J; junction bases unmatched: 7. This CDR3 contains 19 residues. CDR1 is SGHRS and CDR2 is YFSETQ in the germline V gene. The CDR3 DNA sequence: TGCGCCAGCAGCTTGTGGGGGACAGGGGGCGATTCGAACACCGGGGAGCTGTTTTTT. As protein: CASSLWGTGGDSNTGELFF.

This clone was observed a single time. The chain uses TRBV5-4 and TRBJ2-3; 7 nucleotides agree with TRBD2. Looked up from germline, CDR1 is SGHNT and CDR2 is YYREEE (reference sequence). The ends lost 3 bases at V and 4 bases at J; junction bases unmatched: 5. The CDR3 consists of 14 residues. In nucleotides, the CDR3 is TGTGCCAGCAGCTCCGCGGGAGAACCAGATACGCAGTATTTT. This gives the protein CASSSAGEPDTQYF.

This chain joins TRBV7-9 and TRBJ2-3, with a weak D call TRBD2 (6 bases). V was trimmed by 0 bases and J by 1 base, leaving 14 bases between them. Germline V gene sequence: CDR1 SEHNR, CDR2 FQNEAQ (reference sequence). The CDR3 contains 17 residues. CDR3 coding DNA: TGTGCCAGCAGCTTAGCTCTTGGGGACTCCCGCACAGATACGCAGTATTTT. Protein product: CASSLALGDSRTDTQYF.

The chain has TRBV5-1 and TRBJ2-7; D unclear. The CDR3 consists of 19 residues. V was trimmed by 2 bases and J by 4 bases, leaving 28 bases between them. CDR1 is SGHRS and CDR2 is YFSETQ in the germline V gene. The CDR3 sequence is CASSFVVSWNEAYQYEQYF. The CDR3 DNA reads as TGCGCCAGCAGCTTCGTGGTGTCCTGGAATGAGGCCTACCAATACGAGCAGTACTTC.

This clone came up once. The rearrangement uses TRBV2 and TRBJ1-4, with D uncertain. Germline V gene data show CDR1 as SNHLY and CDR2 as FYNNEI. The germline V and J ends were trimmed by 0 bases and 1 base, with 9 bases remaining between them. The CDR3 contains 16 residues. CDR3 in DNA: TGTGCCAGCAGTGAAGCGCTGCGGGTAACTAATGAAAAACTGTTTTTT. This gives the protein CASSEALRVTNEKLFF.

This clone was observed a few times. V gene TRBV27 combines with J gene TRBJ1-2; tentative D call: TRBD1 (6 bases). CDR1 and CDR2 (germline): MNHEY, SMNVEV (reference sequence). The V end lost 5 bases, the J end lost 2 bases, and 21 bases lay between the germline ends. This CDR3 is 17 amino acids long. The CDR3 spells CASSHRGRGRENYGYTF. The DNA of the CDR3 is TGTGCCAGCAGTCATCGGGGCAGGGGCAGGGAGAACTATGGCTACACCTTC.

The chain recombines TRBV5-1 with TRBJ2-1; D is ambiguous. V was cut by 0 bases and J by 2 bases, with 3 bases left in between. The CDR3 contains 13 residues. Germline V gene sequence: CDR1 SGHRS, CDR2 YFSETQ. As DNA, the CDR3 is TGCGCCAGCAGCTTGGACACCTACAATGAGCAGTTCTTC. Translating it yields CASSLDTYNEQFF.

This chain links TRBV11-2 with TRBJ1-2, with a weak D call TRBD1 (6 bases). V was clipped by 0 bases and J by 4 bases, with 9 bases between them. The CDR3 sequence is 14 residues long. Per the germline V gene, CDR1 is SGHAT and CDR2 is FQNNGV. The CDR3 spells CASSLETGPYGYTF. The CDR3 bases are TGTGCCAGCAGCTTAGAGACAGGTCCCTATGGCTACACCTTC.

The chain has TRBV28 and TRBJ2-2, with TRBD1 as a possible D gene (6 bases). Germline assignment: CDR1 MDHEN and CDR2 SYDVKM. The CDR3 has 15 amino acids. V lost 5 bases and J 2 bases, leaving 12 bases between the germline ends. The DNA for the CDR3 is TGTGCCAGCAGTCCTGTGGGGGCAAACACCGGGGAGCTGTTTTTT. Translated: CASSPVGANTGELFF.